This T cell receptor (beta chain) was sequenced during a study of blood T cell repertoires in COVID-19. Study context: Sites across the United States, Italy and Spain contributed samples from acute and convalescent COVID-19. T cells, B-cell-depleted T cells, or PBMCs provided the cDNA or gDNA that served as material.

CDR1 and CDR2 (germline): GTSNPN, SVGIG (reference sequence). Trimming took 3 bases from V and 3 from J, leaving 11 bases between them. This CDR3 contains 14 residues. How the authors handled the data: Amplification of reference gene primers provided the estimated nucleated cell counts. This table comes from immunoSEQ multiplex PCR, and its TCRdb copy is limited to in-frame clones, with some not included. Clone size and V and J calls were adopted from that table, with D and trimming inferred from the DNA. This sample has about 73,000 clones, with roughly 83% found just once. The specimen was peripheral blood. V usage is TRBV30 and J usage is TRBJ1-4; D perhaps matches TRBD1 (5 bases). The sequence was collected from an elderly man with active or convalescent COVID-19. In nucleotides, the CDR3 is TGTGCCTGGAGGGGGGGGTCTGCTAATGAAAAACTGTTTTTT. Translated, it gives CAWRGGSANEKLFF.